This TCR beta chain originates from a study of T cell clones after liver transplantation. Whole-study context: Immunosuppression withdrawal was tried within 2 years after liver transplantation in this trial. Blood was drawn pre-transplant, before withdrawal, and after full or failed withdrawal.

Germline V lookup: CDR1 MNHEY, CDR2 SVGAGI. V lost 6 bases to trimming and J lost 11 bases, with 16 bases between them. The CDR3 covers 12 residues. Study results and limitations: Compared with third party-reactive sequences, donor-reactive ones declined more, independent of withdrawal success. These preliminary findings come from unstandardized post-transplant sampling times.

Sequenced by immunoSEQ multiplex PCR; TCRdb stores in-frame clones only, minus some. The sample carries tens of thousands of clones, 65% to 75% recorded once. There are a few counts of this clone. Its cognate antigen is unknown. The rearrangement links TRBV6-5 to TRBJ1-1, with D possibly TRBD1 on 5 matching bases. This TCR came from a human donor who received a liver transplant. The specimen was CD4+ T cells from blood, collected before liver transplant. The CDR3, as DNA: TGTGCCAGCAGCAGTCCAGGGTCGATGGCTTTCTTT. This codes for CASSSPGSMAFF.